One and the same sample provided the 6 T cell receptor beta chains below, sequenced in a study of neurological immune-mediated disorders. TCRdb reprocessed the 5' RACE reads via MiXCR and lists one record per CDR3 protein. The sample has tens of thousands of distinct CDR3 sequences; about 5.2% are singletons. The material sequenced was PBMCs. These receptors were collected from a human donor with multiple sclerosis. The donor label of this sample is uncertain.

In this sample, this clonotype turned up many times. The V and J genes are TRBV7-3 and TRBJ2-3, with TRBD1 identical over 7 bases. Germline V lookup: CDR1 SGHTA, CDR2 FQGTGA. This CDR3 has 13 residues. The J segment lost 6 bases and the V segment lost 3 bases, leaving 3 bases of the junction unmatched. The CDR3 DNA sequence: TGTGCCAGCAGCTTCGACAGGGCGGATACGCAGTATTTT. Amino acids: CASSFDRADTQYF.

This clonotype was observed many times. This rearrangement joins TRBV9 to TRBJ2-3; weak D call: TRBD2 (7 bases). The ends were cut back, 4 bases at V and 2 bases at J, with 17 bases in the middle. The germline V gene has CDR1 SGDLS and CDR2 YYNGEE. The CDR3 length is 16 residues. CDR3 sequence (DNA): TGTGCCAGCAGCCCCCCCGGGGGGCTAGACACAGATACGCAGTATTTT. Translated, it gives CASSPPGGLDTDTQYF.

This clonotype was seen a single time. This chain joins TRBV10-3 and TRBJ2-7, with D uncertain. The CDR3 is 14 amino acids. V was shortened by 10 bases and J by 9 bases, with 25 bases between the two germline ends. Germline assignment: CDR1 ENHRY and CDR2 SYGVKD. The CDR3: CASSSGKIKDGQYF. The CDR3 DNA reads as TGTGCCAGCAGCTCCGGAAAAATAAAGGACGGGCAGTACTTC.

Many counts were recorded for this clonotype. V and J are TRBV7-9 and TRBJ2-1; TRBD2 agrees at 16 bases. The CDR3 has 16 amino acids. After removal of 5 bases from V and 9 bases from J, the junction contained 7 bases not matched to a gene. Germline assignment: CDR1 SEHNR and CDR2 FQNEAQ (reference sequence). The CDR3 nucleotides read TGTGCCAGCAGCCGGGGACTAGCGGGGGGGCACGGTGAGCAGTTCTTC. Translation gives CASSRGLAGGHGEQFF.

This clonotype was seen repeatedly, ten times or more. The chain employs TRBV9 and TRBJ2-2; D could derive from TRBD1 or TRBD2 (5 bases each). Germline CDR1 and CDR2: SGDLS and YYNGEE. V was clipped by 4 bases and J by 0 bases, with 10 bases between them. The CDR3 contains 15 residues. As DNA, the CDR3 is TGTGCCAGCAGCATTGGGGGTTCGAACACCGGGGAGCTGTTTTTT. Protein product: CASSIGGSNTGELFF.

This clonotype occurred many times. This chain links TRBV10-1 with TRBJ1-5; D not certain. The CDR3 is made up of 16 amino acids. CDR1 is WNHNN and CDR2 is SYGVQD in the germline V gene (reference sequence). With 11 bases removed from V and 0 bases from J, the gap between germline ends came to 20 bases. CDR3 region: CAPLGPYSFSNQPQHF. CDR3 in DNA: TGCGCCCCATTGGGTCCCTACAGTTTTAGCAATCAGCCCCAGCATTTT.